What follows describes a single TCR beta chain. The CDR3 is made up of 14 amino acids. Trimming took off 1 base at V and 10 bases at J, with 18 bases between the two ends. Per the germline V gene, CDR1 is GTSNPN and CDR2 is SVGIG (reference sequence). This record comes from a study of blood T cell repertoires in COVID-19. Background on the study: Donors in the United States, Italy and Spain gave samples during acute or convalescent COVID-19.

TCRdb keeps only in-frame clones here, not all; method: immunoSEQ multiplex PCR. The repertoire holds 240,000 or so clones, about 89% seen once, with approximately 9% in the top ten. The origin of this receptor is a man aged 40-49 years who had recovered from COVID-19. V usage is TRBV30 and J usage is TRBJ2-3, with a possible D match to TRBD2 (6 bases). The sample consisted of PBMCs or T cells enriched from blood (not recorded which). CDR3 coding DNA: TGTGCCTGGAGTGGAGTCGGGGGATTCGGGGCGCAGTATTTT. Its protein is CAWSGVGGFGAQYF.